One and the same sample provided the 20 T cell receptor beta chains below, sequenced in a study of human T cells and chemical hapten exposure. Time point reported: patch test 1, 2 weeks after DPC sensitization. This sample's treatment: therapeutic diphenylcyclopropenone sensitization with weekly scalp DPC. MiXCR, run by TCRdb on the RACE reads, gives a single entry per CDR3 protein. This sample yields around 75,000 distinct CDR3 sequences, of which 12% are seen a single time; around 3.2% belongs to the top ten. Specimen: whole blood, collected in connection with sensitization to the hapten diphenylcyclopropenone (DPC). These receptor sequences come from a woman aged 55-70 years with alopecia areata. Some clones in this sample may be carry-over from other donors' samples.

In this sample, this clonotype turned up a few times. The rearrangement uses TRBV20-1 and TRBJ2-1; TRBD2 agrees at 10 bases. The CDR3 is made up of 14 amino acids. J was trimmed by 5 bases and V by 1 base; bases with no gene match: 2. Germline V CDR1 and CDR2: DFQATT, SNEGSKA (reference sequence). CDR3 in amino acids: CSARATSGDNEQFF. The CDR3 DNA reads TGCAGTGCTAGAGCCACTAGCGGGGACAATGAGCAGTTCTTC.

The CDR3 sequence: CASSSQGQAYGYTF. The CDR3, as DNA: TGTGCCAGCAGCTCTCAAGGACAGGCCTATGGCTACACCTTC. The rearrangement uses TRBV5-5 and TRBJ1-2; 7 bases map to TRBD1. This CDR3 is built from 14 residues. V was clipped by 3 bases and J by 4 bases; unmatched bases: 6. CDR1 and CDR2 from the germline V gene are SGHKS and YYEKEE (reference sequence). Combining the CDR3 with reference TRBV5-5 and TRBJ1-2 gives the whole variable domain DAGVTQSPTHLIKTRGQQVTLRCSPISGHKSVSWYQQVLGQGPQFIFQYYEKEERGRGNFPDRFSARQFPNYSSELNVNALLLGDSALYLCASSSQGQAYGYTFGSGTRLTVV.

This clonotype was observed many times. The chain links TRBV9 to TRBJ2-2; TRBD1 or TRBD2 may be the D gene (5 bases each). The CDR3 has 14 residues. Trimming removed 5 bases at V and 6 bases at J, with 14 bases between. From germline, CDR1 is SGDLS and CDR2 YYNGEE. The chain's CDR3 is CASRRDESPGELFF. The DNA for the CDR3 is TGTGCCAGCAGAAGGGACGAATCGCCCGGGGAGCTGTTTTTT.

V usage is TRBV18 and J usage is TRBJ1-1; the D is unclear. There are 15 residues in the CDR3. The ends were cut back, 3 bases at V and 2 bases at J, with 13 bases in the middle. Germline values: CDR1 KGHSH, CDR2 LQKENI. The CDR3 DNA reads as TGTGCCAGCTCACCTCAAGGGAAGGGAAACACTGAAGCTTTCTTT. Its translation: CASSPQGKGNTEAFF.

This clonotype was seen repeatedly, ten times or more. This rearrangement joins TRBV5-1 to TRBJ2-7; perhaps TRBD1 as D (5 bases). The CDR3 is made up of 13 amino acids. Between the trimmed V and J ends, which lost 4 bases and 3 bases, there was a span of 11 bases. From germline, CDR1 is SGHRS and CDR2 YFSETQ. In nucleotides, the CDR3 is TGCGCCAGCAGCATCCGACAGAACTACGAGCAGTACTTC. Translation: CASSIRQNYEQYF.

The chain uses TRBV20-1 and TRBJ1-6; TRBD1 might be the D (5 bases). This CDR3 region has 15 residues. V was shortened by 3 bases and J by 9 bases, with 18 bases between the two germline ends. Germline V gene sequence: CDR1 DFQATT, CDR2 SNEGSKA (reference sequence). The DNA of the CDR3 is TGCAGTGCTAGGGGGGTGGACCTGGGAAGTTCACCCCTCCACTTT. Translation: CSARGVDLGSSPLHF.

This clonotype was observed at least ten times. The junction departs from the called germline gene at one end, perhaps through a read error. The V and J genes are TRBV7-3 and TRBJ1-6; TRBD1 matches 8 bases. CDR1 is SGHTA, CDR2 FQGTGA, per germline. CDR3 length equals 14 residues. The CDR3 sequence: CATSSGRGPSPLHF. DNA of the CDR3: TGTGCCACCAGCTCTGGCAGGGGGCCTTCACCCCTCCACTTT.

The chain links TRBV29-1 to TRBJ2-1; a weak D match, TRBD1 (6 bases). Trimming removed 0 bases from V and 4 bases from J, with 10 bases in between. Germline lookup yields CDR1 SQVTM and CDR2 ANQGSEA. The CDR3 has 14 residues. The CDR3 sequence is CSVEEPTGYNEQFF. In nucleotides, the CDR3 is TGCAGCGTTGAAGAACCTACAGGGTACAATGAGCAGTTCTTC.

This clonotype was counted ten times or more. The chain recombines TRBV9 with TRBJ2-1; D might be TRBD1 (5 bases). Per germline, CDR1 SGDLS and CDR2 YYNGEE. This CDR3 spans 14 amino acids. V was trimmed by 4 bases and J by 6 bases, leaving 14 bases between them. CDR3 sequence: CASSKSRVVNEQFF. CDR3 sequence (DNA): TGTGCCAGCAGCAAGAGCAGGGTGGTCAATGAGCAGTTCTTC.

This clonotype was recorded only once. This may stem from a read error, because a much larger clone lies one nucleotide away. In DNA form, the CDR3 reads TGTGCCAGCAGCTTAGCCAGGAACACCGGGGAGCTGTTTTTT. Its translation is CASSLARNTGELFF. The chain links TRBV11-1 to TRBJ2-2; no clear D. Germline V gives CDR1 SGHAT, CDR2 FQDESV (reference sequence). The CDR3 loop spans 14 amino acids. Trimming removed 0 bases from V and 1 base from J, with 3 bases in between.

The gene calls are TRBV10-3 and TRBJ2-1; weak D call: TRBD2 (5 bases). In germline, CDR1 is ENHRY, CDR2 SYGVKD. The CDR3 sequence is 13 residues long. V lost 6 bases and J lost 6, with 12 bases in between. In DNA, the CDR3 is TGTGCCATCAGCTCCCTAGAGGGCAATGAGCAGTTCTTC. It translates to CAISSLEGNEQFF.

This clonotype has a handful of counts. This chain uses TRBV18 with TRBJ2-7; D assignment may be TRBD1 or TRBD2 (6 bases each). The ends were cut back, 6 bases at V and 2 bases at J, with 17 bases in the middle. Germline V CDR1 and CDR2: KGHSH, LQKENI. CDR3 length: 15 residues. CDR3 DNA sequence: TGTGCCAGCTCCGGGGGAACAGGGTCCGCCTACGAGCAGTACTTC. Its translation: CASSGGTGSAYEQYF.

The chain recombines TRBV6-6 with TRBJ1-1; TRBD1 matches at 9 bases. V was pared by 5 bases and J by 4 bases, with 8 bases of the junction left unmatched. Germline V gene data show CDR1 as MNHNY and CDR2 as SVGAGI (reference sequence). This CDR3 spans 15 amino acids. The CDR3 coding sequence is TGTGCCAGCAGTAGGGACAGGGATTGGGGCACTGAAGCTTTCTTT. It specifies CASSRDRDWGTEAFF.

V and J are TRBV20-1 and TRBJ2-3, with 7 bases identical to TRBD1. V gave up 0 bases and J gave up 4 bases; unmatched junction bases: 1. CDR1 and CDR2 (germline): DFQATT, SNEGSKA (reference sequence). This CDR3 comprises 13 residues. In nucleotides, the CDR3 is TGCAGTGCTAGAGAGCAGGGGGCAGATACGCAGTATTTT. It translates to CSAREQGADTQYF.

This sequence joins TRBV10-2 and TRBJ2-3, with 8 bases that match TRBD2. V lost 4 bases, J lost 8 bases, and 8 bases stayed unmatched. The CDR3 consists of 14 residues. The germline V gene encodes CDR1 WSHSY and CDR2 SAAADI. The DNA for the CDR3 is TGCGCCAGCAGTGGAGTAGCGGGGACTGGTACGCAGTATTTT. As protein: CASSGVAGTGTQYF.

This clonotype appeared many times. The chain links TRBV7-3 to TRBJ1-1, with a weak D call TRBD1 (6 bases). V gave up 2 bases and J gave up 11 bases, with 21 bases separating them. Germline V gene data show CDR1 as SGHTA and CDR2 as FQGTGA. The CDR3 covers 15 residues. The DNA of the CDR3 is TGTGCCAGCAGCTTACCTCCTACCAGGGGAAGGGAGGCTTTCTTT. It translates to CASSLPPTRGREAFF.

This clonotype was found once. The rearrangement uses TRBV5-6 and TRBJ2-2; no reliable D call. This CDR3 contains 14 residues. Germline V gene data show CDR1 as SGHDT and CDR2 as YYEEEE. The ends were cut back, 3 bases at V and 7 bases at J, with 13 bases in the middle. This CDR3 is CASSSWVLYGELFF. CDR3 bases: TGTGCCAGCAGCTCCTGGGTATTATACGGGGAGCTGTTTTTT.

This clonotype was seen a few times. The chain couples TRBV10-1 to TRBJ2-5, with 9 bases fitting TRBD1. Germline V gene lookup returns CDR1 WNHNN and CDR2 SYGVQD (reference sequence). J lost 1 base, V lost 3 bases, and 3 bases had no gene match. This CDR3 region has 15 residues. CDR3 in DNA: TGCGCCAGCAGTGAACAGACAGGGGGCCAAGAGACCCAGTACTTC. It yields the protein CASSEQTGGQETQYF.

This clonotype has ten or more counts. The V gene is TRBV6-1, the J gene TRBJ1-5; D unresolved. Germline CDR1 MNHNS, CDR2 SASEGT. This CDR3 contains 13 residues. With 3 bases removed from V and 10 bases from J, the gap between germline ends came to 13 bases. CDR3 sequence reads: CASSDYDLSPQHF. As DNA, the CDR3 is TGTGCCAGCAGTGATTATGACCTCAGCCCCCAGCATTTT.

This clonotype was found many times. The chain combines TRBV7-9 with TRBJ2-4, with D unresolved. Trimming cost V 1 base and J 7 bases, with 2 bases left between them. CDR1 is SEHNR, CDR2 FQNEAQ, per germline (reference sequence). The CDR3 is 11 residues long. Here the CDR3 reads CASSLGNIQYF. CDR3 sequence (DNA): TGTGCCAGCAGCTTAGGCAACATTCAGTACTTC.